This T cell receptor beta chain originates from a study of cytomegalovirus exposure and HLA in healthy donors. The wider study: Early released data comprised some 85 million unique TCRs from HLA-typed donors. Study results and caveats: Using the classifier, cytomegalovirus status was reportedly diagnosed with high specificity and sensitivity.

The count of this clone is one. Its target is not known. Primers for the PCR totalled 60 Vbeta and 13 Jbeta. Using immunoSEQ multiplex PCR, the repertoire was profiled, and TCRdb retains in-frame clones only, with some absent. The table has 120,000 or so clones, around 77% seen once; the top ten hold 4.5% to 6%. This receptor was identified in a man between 18 and 29 years old in good health and CMV-seropositive. The sequenced material came from PBMCs.

The CDR3 here is CASGVGALRTDTQYF. Here the CDR3 DNA reads TGTGCCAGCGGGGTTGGGGCGTTGAGAACAGATACGCAGTATTTT. The gene calls are TRBV11-2 and TRBJ2-3; tentative D call: TRBD1 (5 bases). The germline V gene has CDR1 SGHAT and CDR2 FQNNGV. Trimming pared 8 bases from V and 3 bases from J, leaving 18 bases between. The length of the CDR3 is 15 residues.